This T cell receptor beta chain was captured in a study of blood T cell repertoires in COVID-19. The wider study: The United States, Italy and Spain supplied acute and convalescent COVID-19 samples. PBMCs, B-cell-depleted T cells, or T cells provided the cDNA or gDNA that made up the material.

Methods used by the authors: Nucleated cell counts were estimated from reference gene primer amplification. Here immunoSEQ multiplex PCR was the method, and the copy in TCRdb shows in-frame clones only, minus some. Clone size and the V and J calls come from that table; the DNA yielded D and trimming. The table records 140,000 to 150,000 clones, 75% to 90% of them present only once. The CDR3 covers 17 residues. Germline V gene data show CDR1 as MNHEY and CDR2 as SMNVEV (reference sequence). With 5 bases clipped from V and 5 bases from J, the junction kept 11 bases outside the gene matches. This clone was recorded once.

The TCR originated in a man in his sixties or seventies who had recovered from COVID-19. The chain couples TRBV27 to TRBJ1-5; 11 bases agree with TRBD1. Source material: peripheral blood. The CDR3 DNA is TGTGCCAGCAGTCCGAACTTCGGGACAGGGGGTCATCAGCCCCAGCATTTT. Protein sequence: CASSPNFGTGGHQPQHF.